This TCR beta chain was sequenced during a study of T cells in Graves' hyperthyroidism and ophthalmopathy. Overall study results and limits: Most thyroid clonotypes expanded above 0.001 were also detected in blood.

This clonotype was seen more than once but under ten times. Its matching antigen is unknown. Hyperthyroidism, newly diagnosed and lasting under 2 months, affected patients aged 18 to 65. Exclusions: uncontrolled infection, other autoimmune disease, pregnancy, lactation. TCR beta CDR3 region amplification was performed from RNA transcripts. HTBI primers drove first-round RT-PCR of the TCR CDR3. MiXCR, run by TCRdb on the multiplex PCR reads, gives a single entry per CDR3 protein. The sample consists of 550,000 to 650,000 distinct CDR3 sequences, approximately 15% of them appearing once. V lost 2 bases to trimming and J lost 5 bases, with 8 bases between them. CDR1 SGHRS and CDR2 YFSETQ come from the germline V gene. CDR3 size: 13 residues.

The specimen sequenced was blood. The V and J genes are TRBV5-1 and TRBJ2-1; D is unresolved. The TCR comes from a woman in her thirties with Graves' hyperthyroidism that later progressed to Graves' ophthalmopathy. The CDR3 DNA follows: TGCGCCAGCAGCTTCGACTGGGACAATGAGCAGTTCTTC. Residues: CASSFDWDNEQFF.